These 32 T cell receptor beta chains came from one sample sequenced in a study of blood T cell repertoires in COVID-19. Profiled with immunoSEQ multiplex PCR; TCRdb holds only in-frame clones, not every one. The repertoire includes around 300,000 clones, approximately 90% of them detected once, and around 2% sits in the top ten. Source material: PBMCs or T cells enriched from blood (not recorded which). Receptor source: a woman aged 60-70 years in a cohort exposed to, infected with or recovered from COVID-19 (not recorded which).

This chain links TRBV28 with TRBJ1-2, with a tentative D call TRBD1 (6 bases). The V gene's germline CDR1 is MDHEN and CDR2 SYDVKM. The ends were cut back, 5 bases at V and 6 bases at J, with 10 bases in the middle. The CDR3 loop spans 12 amino acids. The CDR3 nucleotides are TGTGCCAGCAGTACCCGGACAGATGGCTACACCTTC. Its translation is CASSTRTDGYTF.

The chain uses TRBV7-3 and TRBJ1-1, with unresolved D. Deletions cut 8 bases from V and 0 bases from J, with 10 bases between. Germline V gives CDR1 SGHTA, CDR2 FQGTGA. The CDR3 sequence is 13 residues long. CDR3 sequence (DNA): TGTGCCAGCGCCGTTTACATGAACACTGAAGCTTTCTTT. This encodes CASAVYMNTEAFF.

This chain joins TRBV7-3 and TRBJ2-1, with 7 bases fitting TRBD2. CDR1 is SGHTA, CDR2 FQGTGA, per germline. V dropped 0 bases and J dropped 8; count of bases not matched to a gene: 10. This CDR3 is 16 amino acids long. The chain's CDR3 is CASSLTGLAGVDEQFF. CDR3 bases: TGTGCCAGCAGCTTAACGGGTCTCGCGGGAGTAGATGAGCAGTTCTTC.

The CDR3 reads CASSTTGLGRVQYF. The CDR3 coding sequence is TGTGCCAGCAGCACTACAGGGTTAGGGCGCGTGCAGTACTTC. The rearrangement joins TRBV21-1 to TRBJ2-7; TRBD1, as called in the table, went unchecked against the DNA. TRBV21-1 is a listed pseudogene. The CDR3 consists of 14 residues.

V gene TRBV28 combines with J gene TRBJ2-7; a possible D gene is TRBD1 (6 bases). In germline, CDR1 is MDHEN, CDR2 SYDVKM. V was clipped by 8 bases and J by 1 base, with 9 bases between them. This CDR3 contains 12 residues. CDR3 sequence (DNA): TGTGCCAGCGAGGACAGTTCCTACGAGCAGTACTTC. As protein: CASEDSSYEQYF.

The chain joins TRBV3-1 (or the pseudogene TRBV3-2) to TRBJ2-1; a weak D match, TRBD2 (5 bases). Per germline, CDR1 LGHDT and CDR2 YNNKEL (reference sequence). CDR3 length equals 16 residues. Trimming stripped 3 bases from V and 0 bases from J, with 12 bases between. The CDR3 coding sequence is TGTGCCAGCAGCCACCAGAGGGAGAGCTCCTACAATGAGCAGTTCTTC. This gives the protein CASSHQRESSYNEQFF.

The chain joins TRBV19 to TRBJ1-5; possibly TRBD1 for D (6 bases). Between the trimmed V and J ends, which lost 8 bases and 4 bases, there was a span of 12 bases. The CDR3 spans 13 residues. The germline V gene has CDR1 LNHDA and CDR2 SQIVND (reference sequence). As DNA, the CDR3 is TGTGCCAGTGCCCAACAGGGAAATCAGCCCCAGCATTTT. This encodes CASAQQGNQPQHF.

The rearrangement uses TRBV19 and TRBJ1-5; TRBD1 matches 7 bases. CDR3 length equals 16 residues. V trimming: 7 bases; J trimming: 3 bases; junction bases outside the gene matches: 12. Germline V gene data show CDR1 as LNHDA and CDR2 as SQIVND (reference sequence). The CDR3 nucleotides are TGTGCCAGTAACACGGGACAGAGGTCGGACAATCAGCCCCAGCATTTT. This codes for CASNTGQRSDNQPQHF.

This rearrangement joins TRBV5-4 to TRBJ1-4; D not certain. Trimming removed 4 bases from V and 0 bases from J, with 7 bases in between. From germline, CDR1 is SGHNT and CDR2 YYREEE (reference sequence). There are 14 residues in the CDR3. The chain's CDR3 is CASSTVPTNEKLFF. The CDR3 DNA reads TGTGCCAGCAGCACGGTCCCAACTAATGAAAAACTGTTTTTT.

This clone occurred a few times. J is TRBJ2-7 and V is TRBV7-6; D is unresolved. V gave up 4 bases and J gave up 2 bases, with 3 bases separating them. CDR3 length: 11 residues. Germline loops: CDR1 SGHVS, CDR2 FNYEAQ. CDR3 in DNA: TGTGCCAGCAGCTCAACCTACGAGCAGTACTTC. Translating gives CASSSTYEQYF.

This clone was picked up one time. In the same sample, other DNA sequences code for this CDR3. The rearrangement links TRBV28 to TRBJ2-1; 10 bases match TRBD2. The germline CDR1 and CDR2 sequences are MDHEN and SYDVKM. Trimming took 6 bases from V and 0 from J; bases not matched to a gene: 2. The CDR3 length is 15 residues. The CDR3 is CASSPSGSSYNEQFF. The CDR3 region has the DNA TGTGCCAGCAGCCCTAGCGGGAGCTCCTACAATGAGCAGTTCTTC.

V is TRBV7-2 and J is TRBJ2-3, with TRBD2 matching over 12 bases. The germline V gene has CDR1 SGHTA and CDR2 FQGNSA. Losses at the gene ends were 3 bases for V and 5 bases for J; bases not matched to a gene: 12. CDR3 length equals 18 residues. DNA of the CDR3: TGTGCCAGCAGCTTTTCCCTTCTAGCGGGAGGGGGGGGAGATACGCAGTATTTT. It is translated as CASSFSLLAGGGGDTQYF.

In nucleotides, the CDR3 is TGTGCCAGCAGCCCAGTAGCGGGAGTCACCGGGGAGCTGTTTTTT. Translated, it gives CASSPVAGVTGELFF. J is TRBJ2-2 and V is TRBV7-8, with 9 bases that match TRBD2. V shed 5 bases, J shed 4 bases, and the junction held 5 bases outside the gene matches. Germline assignment: CDR1 SGHVS and CDR2 FQNEAQ. This CDR3 region has 15 residues.

The chain links TRBV6-2 or TRBV6-3 to TRBJ2-3; TRBD2 matches at 13 bases. CDR3 length: 16 residues. From germline, CDR1 is MNHEY and CDR2 SVGEGT. J gave up 1 base and V 5 bases, and 3 bases lay outside the gene matches. The CDR3 nucleotides read TGTGCCAGCAGTCGAGGACTAGCGGGAGGCACAGATACGCAGTATTTT. Its protein product is CASSRGLAGGTDTQYF.

This chain joins TRBV12-3 or TRBV12-4 and TRBJ1-2, with a weak D call TRBD1 (6 bases). Deletions cut 6 bases from V and 3 bases from J, with 11 bases between. The CDR3 runs 13 residues. CDR3 in amino acids: CASSARTDYGYTF. The CDR3 coding sequence is TGTGCCAGCAGCGCTCGGACAGACTATGGCTACACCTTC.

This chain joins TRBV6-2 or TRBV6-3 and TRBJ2-1, with a weak D call TRBD2 (6 bases). CDR3 size: 16 residues. In germline, CDR1 is MNHEY, CDR2 SVGEGT. V lost 6 bases and J 0 bases, leaving 15 bases between the germline ends. CDR3 protein: CASSSHLASSYNEQFF. As DNA, the CDR3 is TGTGCCAGCAGCTCACATCTAGCGAGCTCCTACAATGAGCAGTTCTTC.

This clone was seen once. CDR3 region: CASSLGDRGDNEQFF. DNA of the CDR3: TGTGCCAGCAGCTTAGGGGACAGGGGTGACAATGAGCAGTTCTTC. The rearrangement uses TRBV13 and TRBJ2-1; 9 bases fit TRBD1. CDR3 length: 15 amino acids. CDR1 PRHDT and CDR2 FYEKMQ come from the germline V gene (reference sequence). J lost 5 bases, V lost 0 bases, and 2 bases had no gene match.

This clone was detected once. The rearrangement uses TRBV2 and TRBJ2-7; possible D gene TRBD1, 5 bases. The CDR3 covers 13 residues. The ends were cut back, 6 bases at V and 0 bases at J, with 9 bases in the middle. Germline V gene data show CDR1 as SNHLY and CDR2 as FYNNEI. The CDR3 sequence is CASSPGHSYEQYF. The CDR3 region has the DNA TGTGCCAGCAGCCCTGGACACTCCTACGAGCAGTACTTC.

V and J are TRBV6-5 and TRBJ2-7, with D maybe TRBD1 (5 bases). Trimming cost V 1 base and J 5 bases, with 15 bases left between them. The CDR3 spans 15 residues. Germline values: CDR1 MNHEY, CDR2 SVGAGI. The CDR3 region has the DNA TGTGCCAGCAGTTACTATCTGTCCAGGGATGACGAGCAGTACTTC. As protein: CASSYYLSRDDEQYF.

This chain links TRBV19 with TRBJ1-4; 8 positions agree with TRBD1. The V segment lost 3 bases and the J segment 8 bases; nucleotides outside the gene matches: 8. Germline V gives CDR1 LNHDA, CDR2 SQIVND (reference sequence). The CDR3 is 15 residues long. DNA for the CDR3: TGTGCCAGTAGTATGGCCGGACAGGGAAGGGAAAAACTGTTTTTT. Its translation: CASSMAGQGREKLFF.

The chain uses TRBV7-9 and TRBJ2-1; D is perhaps TRBD2 (6 bases). Germline CDR1 reads SEHNR; CDR2 reads FQNEAQ (reference sequence). The CDR3 has 16 residues. The V end lost 5 bases, the J end lost 4 bases, and 18 bases lay between the germline ends. The CDR3 coding sequence is TGTGCCAGCAGCCCAAAGTTCGGGGGTCTGTACAATGAGCAGTTCTTC. Its protein product is CASSPKFGGLYNEQFF.

The chain couples TRBV7-6 to TRBJ1-3; TRBD1 is a possible D gene (6 bases). This CDR3 region has 17 residues. V was pared by 5 bases and J by 1 base, with 18 bases between. Germline V gene sequence: CDR1 SGHVS, CDR2 FNYEAQ. The DNA of the CDR3 is TGTGCCAGCAGCCCGTCATCTACAGGGATATCTGGAAACACCATATATTTT. Residues: CASSPSSTGISGNTIYF. The whole variable domain, filled in from reference TRBV7-6 and TRBJ1-3, reads GAGVSQSPRYKVTKRGQDVALRCDPISGHVSLYWYRQALGQGPEFLTYFNYEAQQDKSGLPNDRFSAERPEGSISTLTIQRTEQRDSAMYRCASSPSSTGISGNTIYFGEGSWLTVV.

CDR3: CASRPGGRALDTGELFF. In DNA, the CDR3 is TGTGCCAGCAGGCCAGGCGGGAGGGCATTGGACACCGGGGAGCTGTTTTTT. This chain uses TRBV28 with TRBJ2-2, with 9 bases that match TRBD2. V was pared by 6 bases and J by 3 bases, with 11 bases of the junction left unmatched. This CDR3 has 17 amino acids. The germline V gene has CDR1 MDHEN and CDR2 SYDVKM.

This clone has more than one count but fewer than ten. This sequence joins TRBV6-4 and TRBJ2-2, with D unresolved. CDR1 and CDR2 (germline): MRHNA, SNTAGT. The CDR3 contains 13 residues. Trimming left V 8 bases short and J 5 bases short, with 12 bases between. This CDR3 is CASSPESTGELFF. In DNA form, the CDR3 reads TGTGCCAGCTCCCCGGAGTCGACCGGGGAGCTGTTTTTT.

The rearrangement joins TRBV29-1 to TRBJ2-3, with 11 bases fitting TRBD2. V shed 5 bases, J shed 0 bases, and the junction held 25 bases outside the gene matches. Germline values: CDR1 SQVTM, CDR2 ANQGSEA. The CDR3 sequence is 22 residues long. DNA of the CDR3: TGCAGCGTTCCCCAGGGGCGGGGGGACAGAATGACTAGCGGGGCTAGCACAGATACGCAGTATTTT. It encodes CSVPQGRGDRMTSGASTDTQYF.

The chain has TRBV6-2 or TRBV6-3 and TRBJ1-2; a weak D match, TRBD1 (5 bases). The V gene's germline CDR1 is MNHEY and CDR2 SVGEGT. The CDR3 consists of 14 residues. Trimming cost V 0 bases and J 2 bases, with 7 bases left between them. The chain's CDR3 is CASSYSTDNYGYTF. CDR3 DNA sequence: TGTGCCAGCAGTTACTCGACAGACAACTATGGCTACACCTTC.

V is TRBV6-1 and J is TRBJ2-3; 14 bases are a match to TRBD2. Germline CDR1 and CDR2: MNHNS and SASEGT. Trimming cost V 0 bases and J 9 bases; bases outside gene matches: 2. The CDR3 totals 15 residues. The CDR3 protein is CASSEAGLAGDTQYF. CDR3 nucleotides: TGTGCCAGCAGTGAAGCGGGACTAGCGGGAGACACGCAGTATTTT.

This sequence joins TRBV9 and TRBJ2-1; 12 nucleotides line up with TRBD2. The CDR3 has 15 residues. Trimming cost V 0 bases and J 9 bases; bases outside gene matches: 4. CDR1 and CDR2 from the germline V gene are SGDLS and YYNGEE. The CDR3 DNA follows: TGTGCCAGCAGCGTAGGTCTAGCGGGAGGGTCTGAGCAGTTCTTC. Encoded protein: CASSVGLAGGSEQFF.

The gene calls are TRBV11-1 and TRBJ2-1; 7 bases are shared with TRBD1. The CDR3 loop spans 16 amino acids. CDR1 and CDR2 (germline): SGHAT, FQDESV (reference sequence). V shed 1 base and J 9 bases; nucleotides not matched to a gene: 12. For the CDR3, the DNA is TGTGCCAGCAGCTTAGGACAGGGAAAGAAAGGAGGTGAGCAGTTCTTC. The encoded protein is CASSLGQGKKGGEQFF.

The chain uses TRBV4-3 and TRBJ1-2, with 7 bases aligning to TRBD1. Unmatched junction bases numbered 8, after V lost 1 base and J lost 6 bases. The CDR3 extends over 15 amino acids. Germline V gene data show CDR1 as LGHNA and CDR2 as YSLEER. CDR3 amino acids: CASSQGTGVENGYTF. CDR3 nucleotide sequence: TGCGCCAGCAGCCAAGGCACAGGGGTGGAAAATGGCTACACCTTC.

The rearrangement joins TRBV6-5 to TRBJ1-6; D call uncertain. Germline-derived CDR1 and CDR2 are MNHEY and SVGAGI. The V and J ends lost 3 bases and 5 bases respectively, with 5 bases between them. The CDR3 runs to 13 residues. The CDR3 spells CASSYDNNSPLHF. CDR3 nucleotides: TGTGCCAGCAGTTATGACAATAATTCACCCCTCCACTTT.

The chain joins TRBV14 to TRBJ2-3; tentative D call: TRBD2 (6 bases). Germline CDR1 is SGHDN and CDR2 is FVKESK. This CDR3 has 15 residues. Trimming left V 6 bases short and J 0 bases short, with 13 bases between. Written as DNA, the CDR3 is TGTGCCAGCAGTCGCGGGGCACCGAGCACAGATACGCAGTATTTT. It translates to CASSRGAPSTDTQYF.